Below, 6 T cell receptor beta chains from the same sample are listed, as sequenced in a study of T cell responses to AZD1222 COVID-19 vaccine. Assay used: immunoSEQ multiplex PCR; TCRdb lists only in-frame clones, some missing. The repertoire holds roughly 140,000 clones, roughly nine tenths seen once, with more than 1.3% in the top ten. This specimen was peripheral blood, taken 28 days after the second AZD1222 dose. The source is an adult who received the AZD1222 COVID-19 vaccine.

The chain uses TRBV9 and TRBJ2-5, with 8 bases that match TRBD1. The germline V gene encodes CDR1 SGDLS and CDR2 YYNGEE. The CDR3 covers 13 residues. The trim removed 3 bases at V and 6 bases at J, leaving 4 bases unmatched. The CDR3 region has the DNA TGTGCCAGCAGCGCGGACAGGGTCCAGACCCAGTACTTC. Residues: CASSADRVQTQYF.

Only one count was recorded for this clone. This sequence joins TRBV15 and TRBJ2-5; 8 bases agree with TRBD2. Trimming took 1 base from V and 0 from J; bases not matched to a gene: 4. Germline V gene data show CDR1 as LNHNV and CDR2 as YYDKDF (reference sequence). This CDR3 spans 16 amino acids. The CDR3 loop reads CATSRGSGANQETQYF. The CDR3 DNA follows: TGTGCCACCAGCAGAGGTAGCGGGGCGAACCAAGAGACCCAGTACTTC.

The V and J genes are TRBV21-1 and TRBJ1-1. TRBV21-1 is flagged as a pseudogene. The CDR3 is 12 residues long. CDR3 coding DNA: TGTGCCAGCAGCAAAAAAGGGACTGAAGCTTTCTTT. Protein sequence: CASSKKGTEAFF.

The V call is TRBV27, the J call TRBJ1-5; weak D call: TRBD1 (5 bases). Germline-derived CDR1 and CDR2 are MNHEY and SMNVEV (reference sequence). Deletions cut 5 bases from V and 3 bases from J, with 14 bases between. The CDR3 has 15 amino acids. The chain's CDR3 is CASSPPGLLNQPQHF. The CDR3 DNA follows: TGTGCCAGCAGTCCCCCGGGACTCCTCAATCAGCCCCAGCATTTT.

The CDR3 coding sequence is TGTGCCAGCAGTGAAGTAGGGACGGGCGAGCAGTACTTC. Its protein is CASSEVGTGEQYF. The rearrangement uses TRBV2 and TRBJ2-7, with D perhaps TRBD1 or TRBD2 (5 bases each). Germline V gene sequence: CDR1 SNHLY, CDR2 FYNNEI. Trimming removed 1 base from V and 6 bases from J, with 10 bases in between. The CDR3 runs 13 residues.

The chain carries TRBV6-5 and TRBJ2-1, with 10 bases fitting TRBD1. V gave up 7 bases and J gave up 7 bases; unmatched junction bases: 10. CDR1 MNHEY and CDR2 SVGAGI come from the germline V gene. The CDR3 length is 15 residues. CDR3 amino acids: CASKAGTGAYNEQFF. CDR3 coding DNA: TGTGCCAGCAAAGCCGGGACAGGGGCTTATAATGAGCAGTTCTTC.